The T cell receptor beta chain under discussion was sequenced for a study of T cells in Graves' hyperthyroidism and ophthalmopathy. Amplification yielded TCR beta CDR3 regions, with RNA transcripts as the source. Carried out on the TCR CDR3, a first-round RT-PCR used the HTBI primer set. Using its own MiXCR run on the multiplex PCR reads, TCRdb lists one record per CDR3 protein. The data hold hundreds of thousands of distinct CDR3 sequences, with 15% to 19% observed a single time. At least ten counts were recorded for this clonotype. Patients having uncontrolled infection, another autoimmune disease, pregnancy or lactation were not included. V trimming: 3 bases; J trimming: 3 bases; junction bases outside the gene matches: 3. The CDR3 is 15 amino acids. Looked up from germline, CDR1 is MDHEN and CDR2 is SYDVKM.

The sequence derives from a woman between 18 and 29 years old with Graves' hyperthyroidism. The rearrangement links TRBV28 to TRBJ2-3, with 10 nucleotides matching TRBD2. Input material: blood. CDR3 region: CASSLQRGGTDTQYF. DNA of the CDR3: TGTGCCAGCAGTTTGCAGCGGGGGGGGACAGATACGCAGTATTTT.